These T cell receptor beta chains were read from a single sample in a study of blood T cell repertoires in COVID-19. Sequencing used immunoSEQ multiplex PCR; TCRdb keeps in-frame clones, though not all of them. The sample carries under 450,000 clones, 88% recorded once. Material: peripheral blood. All receptors come from a woman in her forties or fifties with COVID-19, enrolled during active disease. CDR3s include the opening cysteine and the closing phenylalanine or tryptophan.

TRBV3-1/TRBV3-2	TRBJ2-3	18	CASSQAGTSLTSTDTQYF
TRBV7-9	TRBJ2-4	16	CASSAWEGSVKNIQYF
TRBV5-1	TRBJ2-7	17	CASSSSTHRGTSYEQYF
TRBV2	TRBJ1-1	11	CASAGQAEAFF
TRBV30	TRBJ2-7	14	CAWSVTGQGYEQYF
TRBV18	TRBJ1-2	15	CASSQMRGTNYGYTF
TRBV3-1/TRBV3-2	TRBJ2-3	16	CASSQAGTALTDTQYF
TRBV2	TRBJ1-2	14	CASRPQWGPYGYTF
TRBV6-1	TRBJ2-7	13	CASSDSLAGTVHF
TRBV5-1	TRBJ1-2	15	CASSPGQGAAYGYTF
TRBV11-3	TRBJ2-1	13	CASSSGEGDEQFF
TRBV19	TRBJ1-2	12	CASKIRADGYTF
TRBV5-4	TRBJ2-7	15	CASSPAAGGSYEQYF
TRBV6-5	TRBJ1-2	13	CASSLGGRDGYTF
TRBV18	TRBJ2-2	15	CASSPRAGGTGELFF
TRBV5-4	TRBJ2-3	12	CASASGGDTQYF
TRBV9	TRBJ2-1	14	CASSVGGQGNEQFF
TRBV7-9	TRBJ2-7	14	CASSKGLSRYEQYF
TRBV7-9	TRBJ2-5	15	CASGRTGGGVETQYF
TRBV12-5	TRBJ1-2	13	CASGYGTAGGYTF
TRBV6-4	TRBJ2-1	13	CASSLDGGRSQFF
TRBV4-1	TRBJ2-3	14	CASSQGLAGDTQYF
TRBV13	TRBJ2-2	15	CASSHRGRNTGELFF